What follows are 23 T cell receptor beta chains derived from one specimen sequenced in a study of blood T cell repertoires in COVID-19. The repertoire was sequenced with immunoSEQ multiplex PCR; TCRdb's copy has only in-frame clones and lacks some. The table lists 160,000 or so clones, 80% to 90% of them singletons, with roughly 15% in the top ten. Sequenced material: PBMCs or T cells enriched from blood (not recorded which). The receptors here all came from a man aged 45-65 years who had recovered from COVID-19.

The gene calls are TRBV6-5 and TRBJ1-2; the D gene is possibly TRBD1 (6 bases). The CDR3 consists of 14 residues. Trimming stripped 5 bases from V and 7 bases from J, with 17 bases between. Per the germline V gene, CDR1 is MNHEY and CDR2 is SVGAGI. The CDR3 DNA reads as TGTGCCAGCAGTCCCGGGACAACCAAGTCTGGCTACACCTTC. Residues: CASSPGTTKSGYTF.

V and J are TRBV30 and TRBJ1-1, with D unresolved. The CDR3 is 12 amino acids. Trimming took 0 bases from V and 6 from J, leaving 8 bases between them. CDR1 and CDR2 from the germline V gene are GTSNPN and SVGIG (reference sequence). The CDR3 sequence is CAWSVSVPEAFF. For the CDR3, the DNA is TGTGCCTGGAGTGTTTCCGTTCCTGAAGCTTTCTTT.

This clone turned up a few times. V usage is TRBV2 and J usage is TRBJ1-4; D uncertain. V dropped 8 bases and J dropped 5 bases, with 15 bases sitting between them. Germline V gene sequence: CDR1 SNHLY, CDR2 FYNNEI. This CDR3 has 14 residues. CDR3 coding DNA: TGTGCCAGCCGACCCCAGCTAGTAAATGAAAAACTGTTTTTT. Encoded protein: CASRPQLVNEKLFF.

The chain couples TRBV25-1 to TRBJ1-3; 7 nucleotides match TRBD1. The CDR3 has 16 amino acids. Germline V gene sequence: CDR1 MGHDK, CDR2 SYGVNS. Losses at the gene ends were 1 base for V and 2 bases for J; bases not matched to a gene: 5. This chain's CDR3 is CASSELTGRPGNTIYF. CDR3 nucleotide sequence: TGTGCCAGCAGTGAATTGACAGGGAGGCCTGGAAACACCATATATTTT.

V gene TRBV29-1 combines with J gene TRBJ1-5; TRBD1 agrees at 11 bases. Germline CDR1 SQVTM, CDR2 ANQGSEA. This CDR3 region has 14 residues. V was pared by 7 bases and J by 4 bases, with 6 bases of the junction left unmatched. The CDR3 sequence is CSGRTGGENQPQHF. CDR3 nucleotides: TGCAGCGGCCGGACAGGGGGCGAAAATCAGCCCCAGCATTTT.

CDR3 residues: CASSRLNTGTGVAYEQYF. The CDR3 coding sequence is TGTGCCAGCAGCCGCCTAAACACCGGGACAGGGGTGGCCTACGAGCAGTACTTC. The chain links TRBV7-8 to TRBJ2-7; 10 bases map to TRBD1. V shed 5 bases, J shed 2 bases, and the junction held 15 bases outside the gene matches. The germline V gene has CDR1 SGHVS and CDR2 FQNEAQ. The CDR3 has 18 amino acids.

V gene TRBV6-6 combines with J gene TRBJ2-2, with D possibly matching TRBD1 (7 bases). The CDR3 contains 16 residues. Trimming removed 2 bases from V and 2 bases from J, with 12 bases in between. From germline, CDR1 is MNHNY and CDR2 SVGAGI (reference sequence). The CDR3 DNA reads TGTGCCAGCAGTTACGGGGGGACAGTAAACACCGGGGAGCTGTTTTTT. It codes for CASSYGGTVNTGELFF.

The rearrangement joins TRBV19 to TRBJ2-5; 8 positions match TRBD1. CDR3 length: 14 amino acids. Trimming at V came to 1 base and at J to 4 bases, leaving 2 bases not matched to a gene. Looked up from germline, CDR1 is LNHDA and CDR2 is SQIVND (reference sequence). The CDR3 region is CASSIGRGPETQYF. CDR3 bases: TGTGCCAGTAGTATAGGCAGGGGGCCAGAGACCCAGTACTTC.

The chain combines TRBV12-3 or TRBV12-4 with TRBJ1-5; the D is unclear. Trimming removed 6 bases at V and 0 bases at J, with 6 bases between. The CDR3 length is 13 residues. CDR3 loop: CASSLNSNQPQHF. CDR3 nucleotide sequence: TGTGCCAGCAGCCTTAATAGCAATCAGCCCCAGCATTTT.

This chain's CDR3 is CASTGGSWNSPLHF. The CDR3 DNA reads TGTGCCAGCACGGGGGGATCCTGGAATTCACCCCTCCACTTT. This rearrangement joins TRBV2 to TRBJ1-6, with D tentatively TRBD1 (5 bases). V lost 7 bases and J lost 7, with 14 bases in between. The CDR3 consists of 14 residues. From germline, CDR1 is SNHLY and CDR2 FYNNEI.

V usage is TRBV18 and J usage is TRBJ1-1, with a tentative D call TRBD1 (5 bases). V lost 3 bases to trimming and J lost 1 base, with 12 bases between them. There are 15 residues in the CDR3. CDR1 KGHSH and CDR2 LQKENI come from the germline V gene. In DNA, the CDR3 is TGTGCCAGCTCACCCGGTCTTCAGGGGAACACTGAAGCTTTCTTT. Translated: CASSPGLQGNTEAFF.

The rearrangement joins TRBV30 to TRBJ1-2, with D maybe TRBD1 (6 bases). CDR3 length: 14 residues. With 0 bases removed from V and 4 bases from J, the gap between germline ends came to 12 bases. CDR1 is GTSNPN and CDR2 is SVGIG in the germline V gene (reference sequence). The CDR3 sequence: CAWSVNRVGYGYTF. CDR3 in DNA: TGTGCCTGGAGTGTCAACAGGGTGGGCTATGGCTACACCTTC. Filled out from reference TRBV30 and TRBJ1-2, the complete variable domain reads SQTIHQWPATLVQPVGSPLSLECTVEGTSNPNLYWYRQAAGRGLQLLFYSVGIGQISSEVPQNLSASRPQDRQFILSSKKLLLSDSGFYLCAWSVNRVGYGYTFGSGTRLTVV.

This clone was recorded only once. The rearrangement uses TRBV6-5 and TRBJ2-1; TRBD1 agrees at 9 bases. Per the germline V gene, CDR1 is MNHEY and CDR2 is SVGAGI. This CDR3 has 15 amino acids. Trimming at V came to 6 bases and at J to 2 bases, leaving 5 bases not matched to a gene. The DNA of the CDR3 is TGTGCCAGCAGAGGGACAGGGCGGACCTACAATGAGCAGTTCTTC. This codes for CASRGTGRTYNEQFF.

This chain connects TRBV3-1 (or the pseudogene TRBV3-2) to TRBJ1-4; D is unresolved. Trimming took off 1 base at V and 8 bases at J, with 8 bases between the two ends. Per the germline V gene, CDR1 is LGHDT and CDR2 is YNNKEL (reference sequence). The CDR3 runs to 13 residues. CDR3 protein: CASSQVRGEKLFF. In nucleotides, the CDR3 is TGTGCCAGCAGCCAAGTTCGCGGGGAAAAACTGTTTTTT.

This clone was detected once. The chain recombines TRBV30 with TRBJ1-6; D is possibly TRBD1 (6 bases). In germline, CDR1 is GTSNPN, CDR2 SVGIG (reference sequence). Trimming stripped 7 bases from V and 4 bases from J, with 17 bases between. This CDR3 comprises 15 residues. The CDR3 is CASTNRDFYNSPLHF. The CDR3 coding sequence is TGTGCCTCCACGAACAGGGATTTTTATAATTCACCCCTCCACTTT.

V and J are TRBV27 and TRBJ2-7; a weak D match, TRBD1 (5 bases). This CDR3 is built from 13 residues. Trimming left V 3 bases short and J 5 bases short, with 11 bases between. The germline V gene encodes CDR1 MNHEY and CDR2 SMNVEV (reference sequence). CDR3 DNA sequence: TGTGCCAGCAGTTTTGGCAGGGCCAACGAGCAGTACTTC. It translates to CASSFGRANEQYF.

This clone was seen a few times. The V call is TRBV5-5, the J call TRBJ1-5, with D unclear. CDR3 size: 14 residues. Germline-derived CDR1 and CDR2 are SGHKS and YYEKEE (reference sequence). V dropped 0 bases and J dropped 0 bases, with 4 bases sitting between them. CDR3 DNA sequence: TGTGCCAGCAGCTTGGGCTATAGCAATCAGCCCCAGCATTTT. It encodes CASSLGYSNQPQHF. The complete variable domain, with remaining parts taken from reference TRBV5-5 and TRBJ1-5, reads DAGVTQSPTHLIKTRGQQVTLRCSPISGHKSVSWYQQVLGQGPQFIFQYYEKEERGRGNFPDRFSARQFPNYSSELNVNALLLGDSALYLCASSLGYSNQPQHFGDGTRLSIL.

The genes are TRBV19 and TRBJ2-2; the match to TRBD1 covers 7 bases. The trim removed 7 bases at V and 6 bases at J, leaving 8 bases unmatched. Germline V lookup: CDR1 LNHDA, CDR2 SQIVND (reference sequence). The CDR3 sequence is 14 residues long. The CDR3 reads CASTRQGSAGELFF. CDR3 in DNA: TGTGCCAGTACCAGACAGGGTTCCGCCGGGGAGCTGTTTTTT.

The chain joins TRBV4-1 to TRBJ1-2; 10 bases match TRBD1. The junction had 2 bases not matched to a gene; V was cut back by 3 bases and J by 7 bases. Germline lookup yields CDR1 MGHRA and CDR2 YSYEKL. The CDR3 is made up of 13 amino acids. CDR3 region: CASSQGQGFGYTF. The CDR3 DNA reads as TGCGCCAGCAGCCAGGGACAGGGGTTTGGCTACACCTTC.

This sequence joins TRBV12-5 and TRBJ1-3; D unresolved. Trimming cost V 5 bases and J 0 bases, with 20 bases left between them. This CDR3 contains 18 residues. Germline CDR1 and CDR2: LGHNT and FRNRAP. This CDR3 is CASGPPGRQVLSGNTIYF. CDR3 DNA sequence: TGTGCTAGTGGTCCGCCGGGAAGGCAGGTACTCTCTGGAAACACCATATATTTT.

CDR3 sequence: CASSLRTNYGYTF. CDR3 nucleotide sequence: TGTGCCAGCAGTCTTAGAACTAACTATGGCTACACCTTC. The chain combines TRBV6-5 with TRBJ1-2; no definite D call. Germline lookup yields CDR1 MNHEY and CDR2 SVGAGI. Trimming pared 5 bases from V and 0 bases from J, leaving 7 bases between. The CDR3 has 13 residues.

This clone was counted a single time. The V gene is TRBV18, the J gene TRBJ1-2; no firm D call. V lost 5 bases and J lost 3, with 10 bases in between. The CDR3 sequence is 13 residues long. The germline gives CDR1 KGHSH, CDR2 LQKENI. This CDR3 is CASSTPTDYGYTF. The CDR3 DNA is TGTGCCAGCTCAACCCCTACAGACTATGGCTACACCTTC. Supplemented by reference TRBV18 and TRBJ1-2, the full variable domain reads NAGVMQNPRHLVRRRGQEARLRCSPMKGHSHVYWYRQLPEEGLKFMVYLQKENIIDESGMPKERFSAEFPKEGPSILRIQQVVRGDSAAYFCASSTPTDYGYTFGSGTRLTVV.

As to this clone: A read error is possible here, since a much larger clone lies one base away. At the DNA level, this CDR3 is encoded by other sequences in the same sample as well. The chain recombines TRBV12-3 or TRBV12-4 with TRBJ1-1; D gene uncertain. The germline V and J ends were trimmed by 3 bases and 1 base, with 6 bases remaining between them. This CDR3 has 13 residues. CDR3 coding DNA: TGTGCCAGCAGTTTGGCAGGGAACACTGAAGCTTTCTTT. Translation: CASSLAGNTEAFF.